The clone carrying this T cell receptor (beta chain) was observed many times. What it binds is unknown. This specimen belongs to a study of identical twins. Notes on the study in general: Out-of-frame sharing of TCR alpha in monozygotic twins was underestimated by models. Diverse VJ usage suggested most zero-insertion clonotypes were not invariant T cells. Excess twin sharing in beta out-of-frame sequences was weaker.

MiXCR, run by TCRdb on the 5' RACE reads, gives a single entry per CDR3 protein. In the table there are approximately 220,000 distinct CDR3 sequences, 7.5% of which are singletons. CDR3 length: 9 residues. V lost 8 bases, J lost 9 bases, and 7 bases lay in between. The V gene's germline CDR1 is SEHNR and CDR2 FQNEAQ (reference sequence). The same sample was also used in a study of yellow fever vaccine responses in identical twins.

Sequenced material: CD8+ T cells sorted from blood. The chain links TRBV7-9 to TRBJ2-5, with unresolved D. This clonotype was obtained from a woman aged 18-35 years in good health. In DNA, the CDR3 is TGTGCCAGCGGCGTAGCCCAGTACTTC. Translating gives CASGVAQYF.